The clone carrying this T cell receptor beta chain was detected once. This may be a read error, as it is one base from a much larger clone. The CDR3 spans 14 residues. Deletions cut 7 bases from V and 8 bases from J, with 18 bases between. Germline V CDR1 and CDR2: MNHEY, SVGAGI. This sample is drawn from a study of T-cell reconstitution after alpha-beta-depleted transplantation in children. Unique molecular identifiers were used in preparing the TCRbeta library. Each CDR3 protein is one row after TCRdb ran MiXCR on the PCR reads. The table records some 240,000 distinct CDR3 sequences, about 12% of them present only once.

The V gene is TRBV6-5, the J gene TRBJ1-5; D is undetermined. This receptor was taken from a human donor who donated a stem cell graft to a child with acute lymphoblastic leukemia. The material sequenced was PBMCs from the stem cell graft donor, taken from the stem cell graft. The CDR3 loop reads CASNFTTEGKPQHF. The CDR3 coding sequence is TGTGCCAGCAATTTCACCACTGAAGGGAAGCCCCAGCATTTT.